This entry concerns a single T cell receptor (beta chain). The antigen is undetermined. These data are taken from a study of T-cell memory formation after mild COVID-19. At the level of the study: The study found TCR clusters largely donor specific. Overall study findings and caveats: Some responding clones appeared in pre-infection memory, suggesting cross-reactive memory joined. Most CD4+ clones that shrank were in CM and EM, while CD8+ ones turned up in EMRA.

TCRdb redid the calling of the 5' RACE reads with MiXCR, one entry per CDR3 protein. The sample comprises 470,000 or so distinct CDR3 sequences, 20% of which are singletons, and approximately 8.4% rests with the top ten. Unmatched junction bases numbered 8, after V lost 3 bases and J lost 4 bases. The CDR3 sequence is 16 residues long. Per germline, CDR1 SNHLY and CDR2 FYNNEI. Sample: PBMCs or a T cell subset sorted from them (not recorded which). This receptor was taken from an adult woman who had mild COVID-19 (a few samples of this study predate the infection). Cell type and time point are not known. This rearrangement joins TRBV2 to TRBJ1-5; the match to TRBD1 covers 8 bases. The CDR3 reads CASSDPPGQVNQPQHF. The DNA for the CDR3 is TGTGCCAGCAGTGATCCCCCGGGACAGGTTAATCAGCCCCAGCATTTT.